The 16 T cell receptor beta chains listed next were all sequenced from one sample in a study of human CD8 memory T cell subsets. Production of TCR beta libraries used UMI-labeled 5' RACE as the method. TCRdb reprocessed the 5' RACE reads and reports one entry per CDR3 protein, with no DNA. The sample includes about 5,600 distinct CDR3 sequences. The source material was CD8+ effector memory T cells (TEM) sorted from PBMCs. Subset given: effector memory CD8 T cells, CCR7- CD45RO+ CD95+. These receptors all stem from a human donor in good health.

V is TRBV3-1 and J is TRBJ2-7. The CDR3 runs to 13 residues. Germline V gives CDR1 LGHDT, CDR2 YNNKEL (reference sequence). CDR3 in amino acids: CASSQEPRNEQYF.

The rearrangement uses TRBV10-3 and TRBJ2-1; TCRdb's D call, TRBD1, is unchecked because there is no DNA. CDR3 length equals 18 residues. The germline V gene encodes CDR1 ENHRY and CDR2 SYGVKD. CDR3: CAISEPDSRVVEPNEQFF.

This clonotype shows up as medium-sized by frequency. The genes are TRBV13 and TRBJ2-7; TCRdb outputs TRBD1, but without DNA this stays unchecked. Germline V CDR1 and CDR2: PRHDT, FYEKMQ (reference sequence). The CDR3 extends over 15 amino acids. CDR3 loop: CASRHQGAQPYEQYF.

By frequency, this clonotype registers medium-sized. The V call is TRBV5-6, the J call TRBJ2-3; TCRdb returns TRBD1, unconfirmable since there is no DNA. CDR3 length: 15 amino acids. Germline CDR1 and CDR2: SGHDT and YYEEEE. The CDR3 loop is CASSLADRGADTQYF.

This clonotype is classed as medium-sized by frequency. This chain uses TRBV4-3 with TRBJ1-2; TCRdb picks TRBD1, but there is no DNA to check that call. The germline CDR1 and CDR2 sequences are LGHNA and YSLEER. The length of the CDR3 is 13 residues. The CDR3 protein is CASSRGQGVGYTF.

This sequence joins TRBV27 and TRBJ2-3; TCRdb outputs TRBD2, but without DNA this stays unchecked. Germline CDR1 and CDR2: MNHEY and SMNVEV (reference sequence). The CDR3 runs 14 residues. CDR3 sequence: CASSLGRRADTQYF.

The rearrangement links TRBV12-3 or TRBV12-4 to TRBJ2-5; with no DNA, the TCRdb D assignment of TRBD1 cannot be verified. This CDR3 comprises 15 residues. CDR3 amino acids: CASSFTGGMGETQYF.

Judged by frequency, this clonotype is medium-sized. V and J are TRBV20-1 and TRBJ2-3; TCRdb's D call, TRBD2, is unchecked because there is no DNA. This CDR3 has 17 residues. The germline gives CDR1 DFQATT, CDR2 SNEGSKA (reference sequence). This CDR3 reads CSARDGSGRYSTDTQYF.

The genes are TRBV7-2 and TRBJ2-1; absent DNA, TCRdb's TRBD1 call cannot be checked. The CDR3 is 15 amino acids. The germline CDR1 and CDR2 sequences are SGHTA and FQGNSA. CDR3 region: CASSLGLSGAVEQFF. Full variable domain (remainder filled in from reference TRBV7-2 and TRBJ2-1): GAGVSQSPSNKVTEKGKDVELRCDPISGHTALYWYRQSLGQGLEFLIYFQGNSAPDKSGLPSDRFSAERTGGSVSTLTIQRTQQEDSAVYLCASSLGLSGAVEQFFGPGTRLTVL.

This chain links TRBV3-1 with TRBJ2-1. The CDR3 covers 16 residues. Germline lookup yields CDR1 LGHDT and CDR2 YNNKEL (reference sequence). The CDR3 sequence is CASSQDLGLYYNEQFF.

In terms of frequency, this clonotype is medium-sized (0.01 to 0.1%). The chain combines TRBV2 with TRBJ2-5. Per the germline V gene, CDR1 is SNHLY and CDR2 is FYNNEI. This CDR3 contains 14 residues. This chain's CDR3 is CASSIQSSQETQYF.

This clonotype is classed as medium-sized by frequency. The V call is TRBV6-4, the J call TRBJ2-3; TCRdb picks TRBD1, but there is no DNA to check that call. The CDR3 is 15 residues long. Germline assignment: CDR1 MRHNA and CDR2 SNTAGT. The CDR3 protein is CASSDSSGATDTQYF.

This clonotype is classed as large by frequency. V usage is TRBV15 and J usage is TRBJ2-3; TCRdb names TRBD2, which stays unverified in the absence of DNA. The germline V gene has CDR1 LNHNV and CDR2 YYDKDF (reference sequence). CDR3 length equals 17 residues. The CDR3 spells CATSSGEGEIATDTQYF.

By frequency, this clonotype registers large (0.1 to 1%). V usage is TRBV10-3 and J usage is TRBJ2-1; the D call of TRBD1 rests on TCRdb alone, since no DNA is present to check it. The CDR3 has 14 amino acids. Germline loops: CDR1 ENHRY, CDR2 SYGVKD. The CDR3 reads CAISVGGPYNEQFF.

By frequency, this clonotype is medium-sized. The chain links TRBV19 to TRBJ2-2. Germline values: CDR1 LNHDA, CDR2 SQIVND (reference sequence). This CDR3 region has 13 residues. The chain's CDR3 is CASSTERTGELFF.

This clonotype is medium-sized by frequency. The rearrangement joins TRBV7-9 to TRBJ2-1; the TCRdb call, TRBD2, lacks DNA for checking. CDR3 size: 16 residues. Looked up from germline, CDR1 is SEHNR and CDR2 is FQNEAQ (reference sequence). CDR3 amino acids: CASSLAMRELGNEQFF.